This TCR beta chain was profiled in a study of human T cells and chemical hapten exposure. Study in general: Patch tests of 0.01% DPC on the upper back were read at 6 days.

Per the original methods: Per sample, the median was 95,638 TCRs, with values from around 24,000 to 710,000. TCRdb called the RACE reads again in MiXCR, with one record for every CDR3 protein. The authors' filters were not applied to this entry. The sample has about 52,000 distinct CDR3 sequences, 9.6% seen once; the top ten hold approximately 9.5%. This clonotype was seen a handful of times. No antigen is known for it. The CDR3 length is 13 residues. The V end was cut by 0 bases, the J end by 2 bases, with 5 bases between. Germline V gene lookup returns CDR1 LGHDT and CDR2 YNNKEL (reference sequence). Indicated time point: pre-sensitization, week 0. Treatment reported: therapeutic diphenylcyclopropenone sensitization with weekly scalp DPC. The authors extracted total RNA from unfractionated whole blood. Whole-study results and caveats: Donors, who had alopecia, may show an immune response that differs from healthy people's. Clustering by CDR3 similarity yielded significantly more large clusters from expanded TCRs than controls.

V gene TRBV3-1 combines with J gene TRBJ2-7; D gene unclear. The specimen was whole blood, collected in connection with sensitization to the hapten diphenylcyclopropenone (DPC). The receptor comes from a woman under 40 with alopecia areata. Some clones in this sample may be carry-over from other donors' samples. CDR3 region: CASSQERAYEQYF. The CDR3 DNA sequence: TGTGCCAGCAGCCAAGAACGTGCCTACGAGCAGTACTTC.